The clone carrying this TCR beta chain has ten or more counts. Trimming removed 7 bases from V and 9 bases from J, with 19 bases in between. The length of the CDR3 is 15 residues. Germline lookup yields CDR1 MNHEY and CDR2 SVGAGI. cDNA was made by 5'RACE with 10-nucleotide random UMIs. A single record per CDR3 protein comes from TCRdb applying MiXCR to the 5' RACE reads. The sample has over 50,000 distinct CDR3 sequences; about 3% are singletons. Unsorted libraries were prepared from 2 million PBMCs held at -80 C. The data stem from a study of neurological immune-mediated disorders. Sequenced sample: PBMCs. The sequence derives from a middle-aged man with multiple sclerosis. V gene TRBV6-5 combines with J gene TRBJ1-6; D might be TRBD1 (6 bases). CDR3 nucleotides: TGTGCCAGCACCTTACAGGGAAGGGCTAGTTCACCCCTCCACTTT. Its translation is CASTLQGRASSPLHF.